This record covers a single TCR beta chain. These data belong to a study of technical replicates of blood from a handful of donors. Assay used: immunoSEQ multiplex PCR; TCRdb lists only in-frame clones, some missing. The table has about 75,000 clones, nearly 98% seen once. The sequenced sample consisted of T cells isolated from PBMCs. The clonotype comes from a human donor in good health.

As DNA, the CDR3 is TGTGCCAGCAGTTTAGGAAACAGGGGCGGCTACACCTTC. Amino acids: CASSLGNRGGYTF. The V call is TRBV28, the J call TRBJ1-2; 7 bases fit TRBD1. Germline V CDR1 and CDR2: MDHEN, SYDVKM. J gave up 8 bases and V 2 bases, and 5 bases lay outside the gene matches. The CDR3 is 13 residues long.